The entry below describes one T cell receptor beta chain. Antigen specificity is unknown. This sample was taken from a study of beta chain features in type 1 diabetes. Findings and limits, study-wide: In every one of the four CD4+ subsets, TCRB CDR3s were moderately but significantly shorter in Type 1 diabetes patients.

The investigators reverse transcribed all of the isolated RNA, so they sequenced expressed TCRB transcripts. Some clones are missing from TCRdb's copy, which holds only in-frame ones; the method was immunoSEQ multiplex PCR. Of roughly 250,000 clones in the sample, around 20% are singletons; the top ten hold 0.028%. V was shortened by 0 bases and J by 3 bases, with 9 bases between the two germline ends. The CDR3 extends over 14 amino acids. The germline CDR1 and CDR2 sequences are SGHRS and YFSETQ. This chain joins TRBV5-1 and TRBJ2-5; D remains ambiguous. This TCR was sampled from a middle-aged woman with type 1 diabetes. The source material was naive CD4+ T cells from blood. The CDR3 sequence is CASSLAGSKETQYF. DNA of the CDR3: TGCGCCAGCAGCTTGGCCGGGTCTAAAGAGACCCAGTACTTC. Full variable domain (rest looked up from reference TRBV5-1 and TRBJ2-5): KAGVTQTPRYLIKTRGQQVTLSCSPISGHRSVSWYQQTPGQGLQFLFEYFSETQRNKGNFPGRFSGRQFSNSRSEMNVSTLELGDSALYLCASSLAGSKETQYFGPGTRLLVL.